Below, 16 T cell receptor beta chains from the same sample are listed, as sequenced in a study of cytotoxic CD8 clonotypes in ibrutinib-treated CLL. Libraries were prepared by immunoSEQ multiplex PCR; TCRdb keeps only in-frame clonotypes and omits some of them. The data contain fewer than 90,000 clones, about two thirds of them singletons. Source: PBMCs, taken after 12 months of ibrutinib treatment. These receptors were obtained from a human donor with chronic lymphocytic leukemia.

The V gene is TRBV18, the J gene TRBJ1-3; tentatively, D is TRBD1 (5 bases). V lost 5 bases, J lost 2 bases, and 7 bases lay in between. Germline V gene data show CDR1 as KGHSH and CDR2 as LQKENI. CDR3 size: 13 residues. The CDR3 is CASSSGPGNTIYF. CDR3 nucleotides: TGTGCCAGCTCATCGGGACCTGGAAACACCATATATTTT.

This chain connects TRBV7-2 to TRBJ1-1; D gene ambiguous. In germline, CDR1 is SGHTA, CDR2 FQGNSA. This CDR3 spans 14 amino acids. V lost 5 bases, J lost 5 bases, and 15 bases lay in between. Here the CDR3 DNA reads TGTGCCAGCAGCCCATTTTTGGGCTTGACTGAAGCTTTCTTT. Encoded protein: CASSPFLGLTEAFF.

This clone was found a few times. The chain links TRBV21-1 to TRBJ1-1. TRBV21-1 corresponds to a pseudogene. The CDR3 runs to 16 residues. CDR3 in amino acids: CASSKGVAGANTEAFF. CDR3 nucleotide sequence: TGTGCCAGCAGCAAGGGGGTCGCCGGAGCCAACACTGAAGCTTTCTTT.

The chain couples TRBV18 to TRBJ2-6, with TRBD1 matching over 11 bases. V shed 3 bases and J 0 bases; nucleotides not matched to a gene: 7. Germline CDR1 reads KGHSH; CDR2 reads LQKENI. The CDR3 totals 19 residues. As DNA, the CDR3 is TGTGCCAGCTCACCGTTTACCGGGACAGGGGGCTCTGGGGCCAACGTCCTGACTTTC. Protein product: CASSPFTGTGGSGANVLTF.

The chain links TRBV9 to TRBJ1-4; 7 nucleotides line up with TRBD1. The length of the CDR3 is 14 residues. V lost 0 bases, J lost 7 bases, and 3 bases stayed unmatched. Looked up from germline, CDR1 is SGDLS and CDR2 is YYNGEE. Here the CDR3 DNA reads TGTGCCAGCAGCGTAGGACAGGGCGGTGAAAAACTGTTTTTT. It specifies CASSVGQGGEKLFF.

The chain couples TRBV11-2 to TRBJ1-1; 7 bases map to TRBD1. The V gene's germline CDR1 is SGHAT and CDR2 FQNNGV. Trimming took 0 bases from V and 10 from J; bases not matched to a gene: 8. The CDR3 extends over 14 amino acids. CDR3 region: CASSLDSWAGGAFF. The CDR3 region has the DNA TGTGCCAGCAGCTTAGATTCGTGGGCAGGGGGAGCTTTCTTT.

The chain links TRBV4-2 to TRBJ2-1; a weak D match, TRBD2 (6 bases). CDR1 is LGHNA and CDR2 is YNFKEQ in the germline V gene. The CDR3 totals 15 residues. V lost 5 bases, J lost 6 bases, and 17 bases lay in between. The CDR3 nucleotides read TGTGCCAGCAGCTCCGGTCACGGACTAATCAATGAGCAGTTCTTC. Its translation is CASSSGHGLINEQFF.

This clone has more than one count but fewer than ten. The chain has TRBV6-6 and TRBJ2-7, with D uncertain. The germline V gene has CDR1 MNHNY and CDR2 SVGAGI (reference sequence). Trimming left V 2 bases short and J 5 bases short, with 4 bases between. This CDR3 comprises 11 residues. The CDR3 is CASSYGDEQYF. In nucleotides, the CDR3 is TGTGCCAGCAGTTACGGGGACGAGCAGTACTTC.

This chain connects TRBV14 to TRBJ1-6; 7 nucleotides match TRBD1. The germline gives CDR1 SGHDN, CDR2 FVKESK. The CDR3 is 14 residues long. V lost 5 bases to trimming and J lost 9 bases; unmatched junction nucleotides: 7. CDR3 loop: CASSERGPSSPLHF. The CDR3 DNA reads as TGTGCCAGCAGCGAGAGGGGGCCGAGTTCACCCCTCCACTTT.

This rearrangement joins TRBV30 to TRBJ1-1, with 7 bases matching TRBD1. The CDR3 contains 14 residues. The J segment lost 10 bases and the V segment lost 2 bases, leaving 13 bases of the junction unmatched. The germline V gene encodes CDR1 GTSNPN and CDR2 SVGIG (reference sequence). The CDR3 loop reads CAWSRTGANRRAFF. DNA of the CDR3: TGTGCCTGGAGTCGGACAGGCGCCAACCGGAGAGCTTTCTTT.

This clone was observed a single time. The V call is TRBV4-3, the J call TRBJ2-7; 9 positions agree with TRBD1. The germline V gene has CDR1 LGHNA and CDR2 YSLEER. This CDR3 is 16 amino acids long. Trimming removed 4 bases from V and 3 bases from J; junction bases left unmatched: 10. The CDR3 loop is CASSREWGQGGYEQYF. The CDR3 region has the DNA TGCGCCAGCAGCCGAGAGTGGGGACAGGGTGGCTACGAGCAGTACTTC.

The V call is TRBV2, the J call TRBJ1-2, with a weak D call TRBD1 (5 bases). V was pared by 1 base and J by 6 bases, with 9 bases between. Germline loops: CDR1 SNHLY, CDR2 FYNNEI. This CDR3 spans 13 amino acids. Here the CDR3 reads CASSEDRTDGYTF. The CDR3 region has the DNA TGTGCCAGCAGTGAAGACAGGACGGATGGCTACACCTTC.

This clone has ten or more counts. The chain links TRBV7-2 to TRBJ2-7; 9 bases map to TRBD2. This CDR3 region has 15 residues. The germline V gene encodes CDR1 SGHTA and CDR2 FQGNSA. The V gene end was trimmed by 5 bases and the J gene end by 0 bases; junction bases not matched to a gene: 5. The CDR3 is CASSPGLANSYEQYF. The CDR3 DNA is TGTGCCAGCAGCCCAGGACTAGCGAACTCCTACGAGCAGTACTTC.

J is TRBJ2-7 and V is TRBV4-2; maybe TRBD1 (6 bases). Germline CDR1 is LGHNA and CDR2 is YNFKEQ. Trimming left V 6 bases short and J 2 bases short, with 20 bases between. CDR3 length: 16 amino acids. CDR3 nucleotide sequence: TGTGCCAGCAGTGGTCCTAAGCTCAGGGGCACCTACGAGCAGTACTTC. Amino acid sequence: CASSGPKLRGTYEQYF.

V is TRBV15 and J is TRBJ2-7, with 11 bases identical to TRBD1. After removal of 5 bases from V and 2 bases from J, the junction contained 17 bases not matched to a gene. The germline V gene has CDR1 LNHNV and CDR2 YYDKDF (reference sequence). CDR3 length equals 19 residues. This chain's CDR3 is CATSPRDRGVIDRPYEQYF. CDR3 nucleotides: TGTGCCACCAGCCCACGGGACAGGGGGGTCATCGATCGCCCCTACGAGCAGTACTTC.

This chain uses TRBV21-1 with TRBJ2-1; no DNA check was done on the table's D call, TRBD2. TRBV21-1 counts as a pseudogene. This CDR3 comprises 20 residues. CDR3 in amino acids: CASSNTSGAAGPSSYNEQFF. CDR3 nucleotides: TGTGCCAGCAGCAACACTAGCGGGGCGGCTGGACCGAGCTCCTACAATGAGCAGTTCTTC.